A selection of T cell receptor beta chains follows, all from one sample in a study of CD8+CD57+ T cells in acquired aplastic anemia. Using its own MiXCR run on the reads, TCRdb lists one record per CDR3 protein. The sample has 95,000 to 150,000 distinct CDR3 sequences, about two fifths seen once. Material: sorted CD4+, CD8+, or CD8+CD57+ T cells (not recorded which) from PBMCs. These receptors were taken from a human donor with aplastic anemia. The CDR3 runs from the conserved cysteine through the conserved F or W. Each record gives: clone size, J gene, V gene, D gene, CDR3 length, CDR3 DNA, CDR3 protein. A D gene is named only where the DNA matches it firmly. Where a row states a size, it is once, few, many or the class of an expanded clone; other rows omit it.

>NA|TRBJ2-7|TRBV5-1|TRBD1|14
TGCGCCAGCAGCTTGGCAGGGGGTGCCTACGAGCAGTACTTC
CASSLAGGAYEQYF
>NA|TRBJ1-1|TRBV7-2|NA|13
TGTGCCAGCAGGGTGGGGAGCGGCACTGAAGCTTTCTTT
CASRVGSGTEAFF
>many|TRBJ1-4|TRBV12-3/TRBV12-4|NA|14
TGTGCCAGCAGTTTGGCAGGAACTAATGAAAAACTGTTTTTT
CASSLAGTNEKLFF
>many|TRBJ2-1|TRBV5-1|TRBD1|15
TGCGCCAGCAGCCCGGACAGGGGAACCTACAATGAGCAGTTCTTC
CASSPDRGTYNEQFF
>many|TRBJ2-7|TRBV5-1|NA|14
TGCGCCAGCAGCACCGGACATGGACCCTACGAGCAGTACTTC
CASSTGHGPYEQYF
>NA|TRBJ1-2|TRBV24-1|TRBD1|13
TGTGCCACCAGTGATTGGACAGGGGATGGCTACACCTTC
CATSDWTGDGYTF
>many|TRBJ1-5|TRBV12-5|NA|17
TGTGCTAGTGGTTTGCTCCTCCGGACACCCAGCAATCAGCCCCAGCATTTT
CASGLLLRTPSNQPQHF
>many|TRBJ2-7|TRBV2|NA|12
TGTGCCAGCAGTGAAGACAGGTACGAGCAGTACTTC
CASSEDRYEQYF
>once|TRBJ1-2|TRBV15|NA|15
TGTGCCACCAGCAGGGACAAAGGGGGGTACTATGGCTACACCTTC
CATSRDKGGYYGYTF
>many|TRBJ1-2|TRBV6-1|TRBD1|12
TGTGCCAGCAGTGTGGACAGGGGCGGCTACACCTTC
CASSVDRGGYTF
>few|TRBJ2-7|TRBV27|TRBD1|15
TGTGCCAGCAGTTTAGAGGCAGGGGGCGTCTACGAGCAGTACTTC
CASSLEAGGVYEQYF
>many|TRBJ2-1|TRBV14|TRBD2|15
TGTGCCAGCAGCCCCAGGAGCGGGGGTTACAATGAGCAGTTCTTC
CASSPRSGGYNEQFF
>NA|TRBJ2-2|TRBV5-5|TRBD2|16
TGTGCCAGCAGCGCCTCCGGGACTAGCAGTGCCGGGGAGCTGTTTTTT
CASSASGTSSAGELFF
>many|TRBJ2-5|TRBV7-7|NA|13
TGTGCTAGCAGCTTAACACTAGTCGAGACCCAGTACTTC
CASSLTLVETQYF
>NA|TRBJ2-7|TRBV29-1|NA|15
TGCAGCGTTGACTACAGGGTCCCTACTTTCTACGAGCAGTACTTC
CSVDYRVPTFYEQYF
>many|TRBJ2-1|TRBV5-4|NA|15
TGTGCCAGCAGCCCCGAAGCGGTGCCGTACAATGAGCAGTTCTTC
CASSPEAVPYNEQFF
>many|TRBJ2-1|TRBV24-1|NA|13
TGTGCCACCAGTGATCCGGGACCCCACCCCAAGTTCTTC
CATSDPGPHPKFF
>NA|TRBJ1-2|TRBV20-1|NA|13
TGCAGTGCCACCCTGGGAGGGGGCTATGGCTACACCTTC
CSATLGGGYGYTF
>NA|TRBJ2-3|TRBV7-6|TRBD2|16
TGTGCCAGCAGCTTAGTTGCGGGAGATGGCACAGATACGCAGTATTTT
CASSLVAGDGTDTQYF
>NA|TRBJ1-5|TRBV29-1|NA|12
TGCAGCTTAGGCAATAGCAATCAGCCCCAGCATTTT
CSLGNSNQPQHF
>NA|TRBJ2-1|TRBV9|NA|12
TGTGCCAGCAGATCCCGCCCCAATGAGCAGTTCTTC
CASRSRPNEQFF
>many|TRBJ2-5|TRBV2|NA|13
TGTGCCAGCTTGTTCGTCGGCAAAGAGACCCAGTACTTC
CASLFVGKETQYF
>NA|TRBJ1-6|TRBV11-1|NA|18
TGTGCCAGCAGCTTAATCCTGTTGAGGGAAGGACGTAATTCACCCCTCCACTTT
CASSLILLREGRNSPLHF
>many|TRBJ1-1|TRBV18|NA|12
TGTGCCAGCTCATCCCAGGGAGCTGAAGCTTTCTTT
CASSSQGAEAFF
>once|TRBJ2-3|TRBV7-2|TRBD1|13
TGTGCCAGCCAAGATCCAGGGGGAGATACGCAGTATTTT
CASQDPGGDTQYF
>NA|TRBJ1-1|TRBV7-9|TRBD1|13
TGTGCCAGCAGCTCGACAGGGACGACTGAAGCTTTCTTT
CASSSTGTTEAFF
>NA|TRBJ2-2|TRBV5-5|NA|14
TGTGCCAGCAGCTTGGGACATTTCACCGGGGAGCTGTTTTTT
CASSLGHFTGELFF
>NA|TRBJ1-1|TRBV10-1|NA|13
TGCGCCAGCAGTAGAGACAGGTTCACTGAAGCTTTCTTT
CASSRDRFTEAFF
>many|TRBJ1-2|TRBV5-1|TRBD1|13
TGCGCCAGCAGCGACCAGGGGGCGGATGGCTACACCTTC
CASSDQGADGYTF
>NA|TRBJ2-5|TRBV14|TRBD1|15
TGTGCCAGCAGCCAAGGAACAGGGGGTGCGGAGACCCAGTACTTC
CASSQGTGGAETQYF
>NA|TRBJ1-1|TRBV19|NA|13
TGTGCCAGTAGTATAGTGTTGAACACTGAAGCTTTCTTT
CASSIVLNTEAFF
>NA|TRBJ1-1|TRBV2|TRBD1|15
TGTGCCAGCTCAGGACAACAGGGGTTTGGCACTGAAGCTTTCTTT
CASSGQQGFGTEAFF
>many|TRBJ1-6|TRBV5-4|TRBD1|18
TGTGCCAGCAGCTTGGGATGGAAAGGGGGCCTTTTGAATTCACCCCTCCACTTT
CASSLGWKGGLLNSPLHF
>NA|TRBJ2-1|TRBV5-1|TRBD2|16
TGCGCCAGCAGCTTGGCCGGAGCGGGGGGGCGATTTGAGCAGTTCTTC
CASSLAGAGGRFEQFF
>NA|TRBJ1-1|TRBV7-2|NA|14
TGTGCCAGCAGCTCCGCCAGGGGATCCACTGAAGCTTTCTTT
CASSSARGSTEAFF
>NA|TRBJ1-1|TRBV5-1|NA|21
TGCGCCAGCAGCTTGGGGTATAAGGACCCCCTTGTCGGAGCTGGGGGGCTGGAAGCTTTCTTT
CASSLGYKDPLVGAGGLEAFF
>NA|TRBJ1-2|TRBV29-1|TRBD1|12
TGCAGCGTTGGACAGGGATTCTATGGCTACACCTTC
CSVGQGFYGYTF
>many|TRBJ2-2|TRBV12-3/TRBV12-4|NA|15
TGTGCCAGCAGTTTAAAGTTACGGACAACCGGGGAGCTGTTTTTT
CASSLKLRTTGELFF
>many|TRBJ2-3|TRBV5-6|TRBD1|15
TGTGCCAGCAGTTACCGGGACAGACTCACAGATACGCAGTATTTT
CASSYRDRLTDTQYF
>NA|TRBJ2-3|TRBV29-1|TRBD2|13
TGCAGCGAGACTAGCGGATCCACAGATACGCAGTATTTT
CSETSGSTDTQYF
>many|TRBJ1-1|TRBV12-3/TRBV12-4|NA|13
TGTGCCAGCAGTCCTCAGGGTGGCACTGAAGCTTTCTTT
CASSPQGGTEAFF
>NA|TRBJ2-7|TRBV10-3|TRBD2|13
TGTGCCATCAAGGGCGGGGGGGCCTACGAGCAGTACTTC
CAIKGGGAYEQYF
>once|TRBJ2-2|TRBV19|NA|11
TGTGCCAGTAGCACTACAGGGGAGCTGTTTTTT
CASSTTGELFF
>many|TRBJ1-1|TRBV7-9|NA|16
TGTGCCAGCAGCCCAGTAGAACGAGTCAGGGACACTGAAGCTTTCTTT
CASSPVERVRDTEAFF
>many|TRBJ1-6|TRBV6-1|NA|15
TGTGCCAGCACCCCCAGCACAGGGCGTAATTCACCCCTCCACTTT
CASTPSTGRNSPLHF
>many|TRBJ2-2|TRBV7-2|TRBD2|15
TGTGCCAGCAGCCCTAGCGGGGGGGTCACCGGGGAGCTGTTTTTT
CASSPSGGVTGELFF
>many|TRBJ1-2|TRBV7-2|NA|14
TGTGCCAGCAGCTTAGGTGTCAGTCTCCATGGCTACACCTTC
CASSLGVSLHGYTF
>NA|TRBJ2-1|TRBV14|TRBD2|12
TGTGCCAGCAGGGGTAGCGGGGGAGAGCAGTTCTTC
CASRGSGGEQFF
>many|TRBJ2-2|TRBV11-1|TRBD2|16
TGTGCCAGCACCTGGGGGGGGTCAATAGACGCCGGGGAGCTGTTTTTT
CASTWGGSIDAGELFF
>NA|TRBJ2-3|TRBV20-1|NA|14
TGCAGTGCCTCTCAACGGGCGCGGACAGATACGCAGTATTTT
CSASQRARTDTQYF
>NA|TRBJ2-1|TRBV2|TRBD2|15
TGTGCCAGCAGTGTGTTTAGCGGGGGGGCCGGTGAGCAGTTCTTC
CASSVFSGGAGEQFF
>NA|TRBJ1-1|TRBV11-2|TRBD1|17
TGTGCCAGCAGCTTAGTGGGGACAGGGAAAAGGTACACTGAAGCTCTCTTT
CASSLVGTGKRYTEALF
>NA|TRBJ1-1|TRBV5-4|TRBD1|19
TGTGCCAGCAGCCGCGGAGCCTCCGGGACAGGGGGATGGAACACTGAAGCTTTCTTT
CASSRGASGTGGWNTEAFF
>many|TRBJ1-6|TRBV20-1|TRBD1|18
TGCAGTGCTAGTGGCGGACAGGGTGGCTTTGGCTATAATTCACCCCTCCACTTT
CSASGGQGGFGYNSPLHF
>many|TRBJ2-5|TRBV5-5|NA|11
TGTGCCAGCAGCTTGTATGAGACCCAGTACTTC
CASSLYETQYF